Below are 9 T cell receptor beta chains sequenced from a single sample in a study of Tregs in tolerant kidney transplant recipients. The assay was immunoSEQ multiplex PCR, and TCRdb's table has in-frame clones only and misses some. The repertoire has roughly 99,000 clones, more than 85% of them found once; the top ten carry 0.46%. Specimen: CD4+ T cells from blood, collected before the transplant. The receptors were sampled from a human donor who received a combined kidney and bone marrow transplant.

The genes are TRBV7-9 and TRBJ1-3, with 7 bases identical to TRBD1. After removal of 4 bases from V and 5 bases from J, the junction contained 5 bases not matched to a gene. CDR3 length equals 14 residues. CDR1 is SEHNR, CDR2 FQNEAQ, per germline (reference sequence). The CDR3 spells CASSYGTERNTIYF. CDR3 sequence (DNA): TGTGCCAGCAGCTACGGGACAGAGAGAAACACCATATATTTT.

This chain connects TRBV5-5 to TRBJ2-2; D unclear. The germline V gene encodes CDR1 SGHKS and CDR2 YYEKEE (reference sequence). The CDR3 contains 13 residues. The V end was cut by 6 bases, the J end by 5 bases, with 11 bases between. CDR3 residues: CASTPRTTGELFF. DNA for the CDR3: TGTGCCAGCACCCCCAGAACAACCGGGGAGCTGTTTTTT.

This chain joins TRBV7-9 and TRBJ1-6; 12 bases line up with TRBD1. The CDR3 spans 17 residues. V lost 1 base and J lost 7; bases outside the gene matches: 5. Germline loops: CDR1 SEHNR, CDR2 FQNEAQ (reference sequence). For the CDR3, the DNA is TGTGCCAGCAGCTTAGGCCGGGACAGGGGGCAGAATTCACCCCTCCACTTT. It specifies CASSLGRDRGQNSPLHF.

V usage is TRBV5-6 and J usage is TRBJ1-2; 12 nucleotides agree with TRBD1. The CDR3 runs 17 residues. Germline CDR1 is SGHDT and CDR2 is YYEEEE. J gave up 3 bases and V 0 bases, and 6 bases lay outside the gene matches. The CDR3 region has the DNA TGTGCCAGCAGCTTGGTTGGGACAGGGGGCGGTGACTATGGCTACACCTTC. This encodes CASSLVGTGGGDYGYTF.

CDR3 region: CASSLEGRDTEAFF. The CDR3 DNA reads TGCGCCAGCAGCTTGGAAGGCAGGGACACTGAAGCTTTCTTT. The rearrangement links TRBV5-1 to TRBJ1-1, with TRBD1 as a possible D gene (5 bases). Trimming cost V 0 bases and J 3 bases, with 9 bases left between them. Germline CDR1 and CDR2: SGHRS and YFSETQ. The CDR3 is made up of 14 amino acids.

The table lists this clone with a count of one. The chain combines TRBV29-1 with TRBJ2-1, with D possibly TRBD1 on 6 matching bases. CDR1 and CDR2 (germline): SQVTM, ANQGSEA. Trimming removed 4 bases from V and 0 bases from J, with 10 bases in between. This CDR3 spans 14 amino acids. CDR3 in amino acids: CSVGEGGSYNEQFF. CDR3 nucleotide sequence: TGCAGCGTTGGGGAAGGGGGCTCCTACAATGAGCAGTTCTTC.

V usage is TRBV30 and J usage is TRBJ2-7; 14 positions match TRBD2. CDR1 is GTSNPN, CDR2 SVGIG, per germline (reference sequence). V was clipped by 3 bases and J by 3 bases; unmatched bases: 10. The CDR3 extends over 17 amino acids. The CDR3 is CAWRRGGLAGDSYEQYF. The DNA of the CDR3 is TGTGCCTGGAGGCGGGGGGGACTAGCGGGAGATAGCTACGAGCAGTACTTC.

This clone was recorded only once. J is TRBJ2-3 and V is TRBV4-3; no reliable D call. This CDR3 contains 13 residues. Trimming left V 3 bases short and J 6 bases short, with 10 bases between. Germline assignment: CDR1 LGHNA and CDR2 YSLEER. The DNA of the CDR3 is TGCGCCAGCAGCCATGAGAGGCGGGATACGCAGTATTTT. This encodes CASSHERRDTQYF.

The rearrangement links TRBV9 to TRBJ2-5; 7 bases map to TRBD2. The DNA end is a closer match to TRBJ2-7, so the J assignment may be wrong. The CDR3 has 15 residues. Germline V gives CDR1 SGDLS, CDR2 YYNGEE. The CDR3 bases are TGTGCCAGCAGCGTCCAAGCGGGGAATACCTACGAGCAGTACTTC. Encoded protein: CASSVQAGNTYEQYF.